These T cell receptor beta chains were read from a single sample in a study of T cell responses to AZD1222 COVID-19 vaccine. Assay: immunoSEQ multiplex PCR; the TCRdb copy retains only in-frame clones and omits some. The repertoire holds over 150,000 clones, with 88% as singletons. The sequences come from peripheral blood, collected 28 days after the second AZD1222 dose. These receptors were taken from an adult who received the AZD1222 COVID-19 vaccine. The CDR3 runs from the conserved cysteine through the conserved F or W. Each record gives: D gene, V gene, clone size, J gene, CDR3 protein, CDR3 DNA. A D gene is named only where the DNA matches it firmly. Size is omitted from some rows. Given values are once, few, many or a class for expanded clones.

.,TRBV29-1,.,TRBJ1-1,CSVDGGDTEAFF,TGCAGCGTTGATGGCGGCGACACTGAAGCTTTCTTT
TRBD1,TRBV4-1,.,TRBJ1-2,CASSQVESRRGLGGYTF,TGCGCCAGCAGCCAAGTCGAAAGTCGCAGGGGGCTTGGAGGCTACACCTTC
.,TRBV6-4,once,TRBJ2-3,CASSDSTRTDTQYF,TGTGCCAGCAGTGACTCGACTAGAACAGATACGCAGTATTTT
.,TRBV6-1,.,TRBJ1-1,CASSEWRGKPGPEAFF,TGTGCCAGCAGTGAATGGAGGGGCAAACCTGGCCCTGAAGCTTTCTTT
TRBD1,TRBV7-2,.,TRBJ1-5,CASSSSQGLTNQPQHF,TGTGCCAGCAGCTCCTCACAGGGGTTGACCAATCAGCCCCAGCATTTT
.,TRBV2,.,TRBJ1-2,CASSEGPALGYTF,TGTGCCAGCAGTGAGGGACCTGCCTTGGGCTACACCTTC
.,TRBV5-1,.,TRBJ2-3,CASSLPTDTQYF,TGCGCCAGCAGCCTACCCACAGATACGCAGTATTTT
.,TRBV5-4,.,TRBJ2-1,CASSYERHNEQFF,TGTGCCAGCAGCTACGAACGGCACAATGAGCAGTTCTTC
.,TRBV6-5,.,TRBJ2-1,CASSRTAFQEQFF,TGTGCCAGCAGTCGAACAGCCTTTCAGGAGCAGTTCTTC
TRBD2,TRBV9,.,TRBJ2-1,CASSVVPTGAGGQYEQFF,TGTGCCAGCAGCGTAGTGCCCACCGGTGCGGGGGGGCAGTATGAGCAGTTCTTC
.,TRBV19,.,TRBJ1-1,CASMGPTLNTEAFF,TGTGCCAGTATGGGGCCTACCCTGAACACTGAAGCTTTCTTT
.,TRBV6-5,.,TRBJ1-2,CASSYSIGLYGYTF,TGTGCCAGCAGTTACTCGATAGGGTTATATGGCTACACCTTC
.,TRBV12-3/TRBV12-4,once,TRBJ1-2,CASSFVGSSGYTF,TGTGCCAGCAGTTTTGTGGGGAGTAGTGGCTACACCTTC
TRBD2,TRBV7-3,.,TRBJ2-1,CASTQTGGYSYNEQFF,TGTGCCAGTACCCAAACCGGGGGGTACTCCTACAATGAGCAGTTCTTC
TRBD1,TRBV2,few,TRBJ2-1,CASSQNSRDSNEQFF,TGTGCCAGCAGCCAAAACTCCAGGGACAGCAATGAGCAGTTCTTC
TRBD1,TRBV6-1,.,TRBJ1-2,CASSDWTGYGYTF,TGTGCCAGCAGTGATTGGACAGGTTATGGCTACACCTTC
.,TRBV30,.,TRBJ2-2,CAWSPIRSYTGELFF,TGTGCCTGGAGTCCTATAAGATCGTACACCGGGGAGCTGTTTTTT
.,TRBV11-2,few,TRBJ2-7,CASSLSTGGSYEQYF,TGTGCCAGCAGCTTATCGACAGGCGGCTCCTACGAGCAGTACTTC
.,TRBV3-1/TRBV3-2,.,TRBJ2-1,CASSLTGTPYNEQFF,TGTGCCAGCAGCCTAACCGGGACTCCCTACAATGAGCAGTTCTTC
.,TRBV24-1,.,TRBJ1-3,CATSDGNTIYF,TGTGCCACCAGTGACGGAAACACCATATATTTT
.,TRBV4-2,once,TRBJ1-3,CASSQDSGTGNTIYF,TGTGCCAGCAGCCAAGATTCAGGGACTGGAAACACCATATATTTT
.,TRBV9,.,TRBJ2-3,CASSVDHPDTQYF,TGTGCCAGCAGCGTAGACCATCCAGATACGCAGTATTTT
.,TRBV12-3/TRBV12-4,.,TRBJ2-3,CASSLYIGDTQYF,TGTGCCAGCAGTTTATATATCGGAGATACGCAGTATTTT
.,TRBV6-4,few,TRBJ1-4,CASSDGTGGKLFF,TGTGCCAGCAGTGATGGGACTGGGGGGAAACTGTTTTTT
.,TRBV6-5,.,TRBJ1-2,CASSYSGTFGYTF,TGTGCCAGCAGTTACTCGGGGACATTCGGCTACACCTTC
.,TRBV14,.,TRBJ1-2,CASSQVNRGGRGYTF,TGTGCCAGCAGCCAAGTTAATAGGGGAGGCCGAGGCTACACCTTC
.,TRBV5-4,few,TRBJ2-1,CASSDSSTYNEQFF,TGTGCCAGCAGCGACAGTTCGACCTACAATGAGCAGTTCTTC
.,TRBV3-1/TRBV3-2,once,TRBJ2-1,CASSQEWGGQNEQFF,TGTGCCAGCAGCCAAGAATGGGGGGGGCAGAATGAGCAGTTCTTC
TRBD1,TRBV3-1/TRBV3-2,once,TRBJ2-5,CASSQDLGQGLETQYF,TGTGCCAGCAGCCAAGATCTCGGACAGGGGTTGGAGACCCAGTACTTC
.,TRBV7-2,.,TRBJ2-2,CASSLYVTTGELFF,TGTGCCAGCAGCTTATACGTTACGACCGGGGAGCTGTTTTTT
.,TRBV6-5,.,TRBJ2-3,CASSRERTDTQYF,TGTGCCAGCAGCCGTGAACGGACAGATACGCAGTATTTT
.,TRBV30,.,TRBJ1-4,CAWSQSGARAHEKLFF,TGTGCCTGGAGTCAGAGTGGGGCCCGGGCCCATGAAAAACTGTTTTTT
TRBD1,TRBV2,.,TRBJ1-2,CASSDPGQGSYGYTF,TGTGCCAGCAGTGACCCGGGACAGGGAAGCTATGGCTACACCTTC
TRBD1,TRBV2,.,TRBJ1-4,CASRGEATGTEKLFF,TGTGCCAGCAGGGGGGAGGCGACAGGGACCGAAAAACTGTTTTTT
TRBD2,TRBV4-2,.,TRBJ2-3,CASSQDPAGGTDTQYF,TGTGCCAGCAGCCAAGATCCGGCGGGGGGAACAGATACGCAGTATTTT
.,TRBV7-2,once,TRBJ2-3,CASSLGGFAGDTQYF,TGTGCCAGCAGCTTAGGAGGGTTCGCGGGAGATACGCAGTATTTT
.,TRBV20-1,.,TRBJ1-1,CSASEPNTEAFF,TGCAGTGCTAGTGAGCCCAACACTGAAGCTTTCTTT
.,TRBV7-2,.,TRBJ2-7,CASSLEGRAGYEQYF,TGTGCCAGCAGCTTAGAGGGTAGGGCCGGCTACGAGCAGTACTTC
TRBD1,TRBV6-8,.,TRBJ2-7,CASSYSKVTGVTSYEQYF,TGTGCCAGCAGTTACTCGAAGGTTACAGGGGTTACCTCCTACGAGCAGTACTTC
.,TRBV30,.,TRBJ1-1,CAWSTSSQGNTEAFF,TGTGCCTGGAGTACATCTAGTCAGGGGAACACTGAAGCTTTCTTT
TRBD1,TRBV27,.,TRBJ1-4,CATSKGQGEKLFF,TGTGCCACCTCGAAGGGACAGGGTGAAAAACTGTTTTTT
.,TRBV7-3,once,TRBJ2-1,CASSRFRRGTPSSYNEQFF,TGTGCCAGCAGCCGCTTTAGGAGGGGGACCCCGAGCTCCTACAATGAGCAGTTCTTC
.,TRBV19,.,TRBJ1-2,CASSMGFSNPYGYTF,TGTGCCAGTAGTATGGGTTTCTCCAATCCCTATGGCTACACCTTC
.,TRBV2,.,TRBJ1-4,CARRLSTNEKLFF,TGTGCCAGACGCTTATCAACTAATGAAAAACTGTTTTTT
TRBD1,TRBV11-3,.,TRBJ1-1,CASSLQGSTEAFF,TGTGCCAGCAGCCTACAGGGGTCCACTGAAGCTTTCTTT
.,TRBV4-2,.,TRBJ1-6,CASSQGLRIRDSPLHF,TGTGCCAGCAGCCAGGGACTGAGGATAAGGGATTCACCCCTCCACTTT
.,TRBV6-5,.,TRBJ1-1,CASRARHSSHTEAFF,TGTGCCAGCAGAGCCCGCCATTCGAGTCACACTGAAGCTTTCTTT
.,TRBV7-2,once,TRBJ1-6,CASTPGPKYPPLHF,TGTGCCAGCACCCCGGGACCGAAGTATCCACCCCTCCACTTT
.,TRBV13,.,TRBJ1-1,CASSLGNSGTEAFF,TGTGCCAGCAGCTTAGGAAACAGTGGCACTGAAGCTTTCTTT